A single sample is the source of the 17 T cell receptor beta chains below, sequenced in a study of blood T cells in healthy people across ages. Combining a sample-barcoded 5' primer with a J-beta primer mix, a second PCR ran for roughly 7 to 11 cycles. MiXCR, applied by TCRdb to the 5' RACE reads, yields one record per CDR3 protein. Altogether roughly 1.5 million distinct CDR3 sequences are present, approximately 43% being singletons, with the ten largest covering around 4%. Sequencing was performed on blood. The receptors were gathered from a woman aged 18-30 years in good health.

The V call is TRBV14, the J call TRBJ2-7, with unresolved D. The J call may be incorrect, as the DNA end agrees better with TRBJ2-5. The CDR3 is made up of 14 amino acids. CDR1 and CDR2 (germline): SGHDN, FVKESK. This chain's CDR3 is CASSQVTTVETQYF. The CDR3 DNA reads TGTGCCAGCAGCCAAGTAACGACGGTGGAGACCCAGTACTTC.

This CDR3 reads CASSLHLAGGPQETQYF. The CDR3 bases are TGCGCCAGCAGCCTTCATCTAGCGGGAGGACCCCAAGAGACCCAGTACTTC. This chain joins TRBV4-3 and TRBJ2-5; 11 bases match TRBD2. Germline CDR1 and CDR2: LGHNA and YSLEER. The CDR3 spans 17 residues. V lost 4 bases to trimming and J lost 1 base; unmatched junction nucleotides: 8.

The chain uses TRBV24-1 and TRBJ1-5; weak D call: TRBD1 (5 bases). This CDR3 spans 15 amino acids. Trimming left V 3 bases short and J 4 bases short, with 12 bases between. Looked up from germline, CDR1 is KGHDR and CDR2 is SFDVKD. This chain's CDR3 is CATSDLGTENQPQHF. The CDR3 region has the DNA TGTGCCACCAGTGATCTAGGGACGGAGAATCAGCCCCAGCATTTT.

This clonotype was counted once. V and J are TRBV28 and TRBJ2-5, with 8 bases identical to TRBD2. TRBJ2-7 explains the end of the DNA better; the J call may be wrong. CDR3 length equals 15 residues. Germline V gene lookup returns CDR1 MDHEN and CDR2 SYDVKM. CDR3 region: CASSFPGTRRYEQYF. The CDR3 DNA reads TGTGCCAGCAGTTTTCCCGGGACTAGGCGTTACGAGCAGTACTTC.

The genes are TRBV7-2 and TRBJ1-1; D is uncertain. The germline gives CDR1 SGHTA, CDR2 FQGNSA. The CDR3 covers 16 residues. The V and J ends lost 5 bases and 2 bases respectively, with 18 bases between them. The CDR3 coding sequence is TGTGCCAGCAGCCTCCCCCATGGTGGTACCAACACTGAAGCTTTCTTT. Residues: CASSLPHGGTNTEAFF.

This clonotype was counted only a few times. The chain combines TRBV20-1 with TRBJ2-1, with D perhaps matching TRBD1 (5 bases). V lost 4 bases to trimming and J lost 0 bases, with 10 bases between them. Germline assignment: CDR1 DFQATT and CDR2 SNEGSKA (reference sequence). CDR3 length equals 14 residues. The CDR3 here is CSANRQSSYNEQFF. The CDR3 DNA sequence: TGCAGTGCTAACCGACAGAGCTCCTACAATGAGCAGTTCTTC.

The chain combines TRBV6-5 with TRBJ1-6; no clear D gene. The CDR3 runs 16 residues. Trimming removed 5 bases from V and 7 bases from J, with 18 bases in between. Germline-derived CDR1 and CDR2 are MNHEY and SVGAGI. The CDR3 sequence is CASSLSWTALNSPLHF. The CDR3 nucleotides are TGTGCCAGCAGTCTCTCCTGGACGGCTCTAAATTCACCCCTCCACTTT.

V gene TRBV7-9 combines with J gene TRBJ2-3, with D tentatively TRBD1 (5 bases). V shed 2 bases and J shed 2 bases, with 11 bases lying between them. CDR3 length equals 15 residues. Germline lookup yields CDR1 SEHNR and CDR2 FQNEAQ (reference sequence). The CDR3, as DNA: TGTGCCAGCAGCTTACGCTTAGGGGTCACAGATACGCAGTATTTT. Protein sequence: CASSLRLGVTDTQYF. The variable domain in full, completed from reference TRBV7-9 and TRBJ2-3, reads DTGVSQNPRHKITKRGQNVTFRCDPISEHNRLYWYRQTLGQGPEFLTYFQNEAQLEKSRLLSDRFSAERPKGSFSTLEIQRTEQGDSAMYLCASSLRLGVTDTQYFGPGTRLTVL.

This chain uses TRBV12-3 or TRBV12-4 with TRBJ2-1; weak D call: TRBD2 (6 bases). The J call may be incorrect, as the DNA end agrees better with TRBJ2-7. There are 15 residues in the CDR3. Here the CDR3 DNA reads TGTGCCAGCAGACAGCGGAGGGGCTCCTACAATGAGCAGTACTTC. This gives the protein CASRQRRGSYNEQYF.

This chain joins TRBV2 and TRBJ2-7, with 9 bases fitting TRBD1. Trimming at V came to 7 bases and at J to 7 bases, leaving 11 bases not matched to a gene. The germline V gene has CDR1 SNHLY and CDR2 FYNNEI. CDR3 length: 14 amino acids. The CDR3 DNA reads TGTGCCAGCATTAGGGACAGGGCCTACAATGAGCAGTACTTC. Translating gives CASIRDRAYNEQYF.

CDR3 sequence (DNA): TGCAGTGCTACCGTACTAGCGGTCTCCTACGAGCAGTACTTC. It translates to CSATVLAVSYEQYF. The V call is TRBV20-1, the J call TRBJ2-7; 8 positions agree with TRBD2. This CDR3 has 14 amino acids. Looked up from germline, CDR1 is DFQATT and CDR2 is SNEGSKA (reference sequence). V was clipped by 4 bases and J by 0 bases; unmatched bases: 5.

V is TRBV4-1 and J is TRBJ2-5; 9 bases align to TRBD2. Unmatched junction bases numbered 17, after V lost 4 bases and J lost 11 bases. Germline-derived CDR1 and CDR2 are MGHRA and YSYEKL. CDR3 size: 16 residues. The CDR3: CASSLEPGTSPDEQYF. CDR3 bases: TGCGCCAGCAGCCTAGAACCCGGGACTAGCCCGGATGAGCAGTACTTC.

V gene TRBV12-3 or TRBV12-4 combines with J gene TRBJ1-3; TRBD1 is a possible D gene (5 bases). V shed 5 bases and J shed 4 bases, with 15 bases lying between them. CDR3 length: 15 amino acids. This CDR3 is CASSPGEGRGNTIYF. The DNA of the CDR3 is TGTGCCAGCAGTCCTGGGGAGGGGCGAGGAAACACCATATATTTT.

This clonotype was seen only a few times. The chain carries TRBV3-1 and TRBJ2-7, with 7 bases fitting TRBD2. The CDR3 totals 15 residues. V dropped 1 base and J dropped 2; count of bases not matched to a gene: 5. Germline CDR1 LGHDT, CDR2 YNNKEL (reference sequence). The CDR3 sequence: CASSQGDGGTYEQYF. The CDR3 DNA sequence: TGTGCCAGCAGCCAAGGAGACGGGGGGACCTACGAGCAGTACTTC.

This chain links TRBV10-3 with TRBJ2-6; no definite D call. Trimming removed 10 bases at V and 1 base at J, with 11 bases between. CDR1 is ENHRY, CDR2 SYGVKD, per germline. This CDR3 contains 14 residues. The CDR3 reads CATSDTSGANVLTF. In DNA, the CDR3 is TGTGCCACCAGCGACACGTCTGGGGCCAACGTCCTGACTTTC.

This rearrangement joins TRBV6-1 to TRBJ2-5; D gene unclear. Trimming cost V 6 bases and J 11 bases, with 19 bases left between them. Germline V gives CDR1 MNHNS, CDR2 SASEGT. The CDR3 consists of 13 residues. The CDR3 loop reads CASSVTSMNEQYF. The CDR3 DNA is TGTGCCAGCAGCGTAACGTCCATGAATGAGCAGTACTTC.

The gene calls are TRBV9 and TRBJ2-7; D is perhaps TRBD1 or TRBD2 (5 bases each). The better agreement between TRBJ2-5 and the DNA end casts doubt on the J call. Germline V gives CDR1 SGDLS, CDR2 YYNGEE. There are 15 residues in the CDR3. Written as DNA, the CDR3 is TGTGCCAGCAGCGCGACCGGGACCATCCGTGAGACCCAGTACTTC. Translating gives CASSATGTIRETQYF.